The 22 T cell receptor beta chains reported below all come from one sample, sequenced in a study of tissue T cells after allogeneic stem cell transplantation. TCRdb keeps only in-frame clones here, not all; method: immunoSEQ multiplex PCR. The data contain about 22,000 clones, 69% of them singletons. Sequences were obtained from blood. Every receptor here comes from a female BALB/c mouse in good health. The MHC haplotype recorded for the strain is H2-d.

For this clone: These gene names are mouse names. Coverage ceases 1 residue before the CDR3 finishes, and the germline J gene fills in the end. The chain joins TRBV20 to TRBJ1-5; the D is unclear. The CDR3 is 12 residues long. The V end lost 6 bases, the J end lost 0 bases, and 6 bases lay between the germline ends. Germline loops: CDR1 GFQATS, CDR2 STVNSAI. CDR3: CGARNNNQAPLF. The CDR3 bases that were read are TGTGGTGCAAGGAATAACAACCAGGCTCCGCTT.

On this clone itself: Gene names are mouse gene names. With the read ending 1 residue before the CDR3 end, the germline J gene is used to fill in that end. This chain joins TRBV1 and TRBJ2-2; 10 bases fit TRBD2. After removal of 7 bases from V and 3 bases from J, the junction contained 2 bases not matched to a gene. The CDR3 has 14 amino acids. Looked up from germline, CDR1 is NSQYPW and CDR2 is LRSPGD (reference sequence). CDR3 bases read: TGCACCTGCACCACTGGGGGGGACACCGGGCAGCTCTAC. It translates to CTCTTGGDTGQLY. The full CDR3 protein reads CTCTTGGDTGQLYF.

Only one count was recorded for this clone. Gene names denote mouse genes. The read ends 1 residue early relative to the CDR3; the germline J gene fills the gap. The chain carries TRBV13-1 and TRBJ1-4; no definite D call. This CDR3 region has 13 residues. V gave up 7 bases and J gave up 1 base, with 8 bases separating them. Germline CDR1 NSHNY, CDR2 SYGAGN. The CDR3 bases that were read are TGTGCCAGCCGACAAAATTCCAACGAAAGATTATTT. It translates to CASRQNSNERLF. The complete CDR3 sequence is CASRQNSNERLFF. The full variable domain, in which reference TRBV13-1 and TRBJ1-4 provide the parts outside the CDR3, is EAAVTQSPRNKVTVTGGNVTLSCRQTNSHNYMYWYRQDTGHGLRLIHYSYGAGNLRIGDVPDGYKATRTTQEDFFLLLELASPSQTSLYFCASRQNSNERLFFGHGTKLSVL.

About this clone itself: Germline and genes: mouse. The CDR3 end falls 1 residue outside the read, so it is completed with the germline J gene. V and J are TRBV13-3 and TRBJ1-3; TRBD1 is a possible D gene (6 bases). Per the germline V gene, CDR1 is NNHDY and CDR2 is SYVADS. With 1 base removed from V and 2 bases from J, the gap between germline ends came to 7 bases. The CDR3 is 14 residues long. CDR3 bases read: TGTGCCAGCAGTGATACAGGGACTGGAAATACGCTCTAT. Its translation: CASSDTGTGNTLY. The entire CDR3 protein reads CASSDTGTGNTLYF.

In regard to this clone: Here the gene names and germline are mouse. The sequenced fragment ends 1 residue before the CDR3 boundary, so the rest is inferred from the germline J gene. Distinct nucleotide sequences in the sample also encode this CDR3. The V and J genes are TRBV5 and TRBJ2-1, with 11 bases identical to TRBD2. This CDR3 is built from 15 residues. Germline CDR1 LGHNA, CDR2 YNLKQL (reference sequence). Germline trimming cut 4 bases from V and 3 bases from J; bases unmatched to any gene: 2. The CDR3 bases that were read are TGTGCCAGCAGCCCTGACTGGGGGGGCTATGCTGAGCAGTTC. It translates to CASSPDWGGYAEQF. The whole CDR3 protein reads CASSPDWGGYAEQFF.

The table lists this clone with a count of one. Genes here carry mouse names. The read ends 1 residue before the CDR3 terminus; that terminus is restored from the germline J gene. The chain joins TRBV5 to TRBJ2-7; TRBD2 agrees at 9 bases. The CDR3 is made up of 13 amino acids. Trimming at V came to 2 bases and at J to 7 bases, leaving 3 bases not matched to a gene. Germline V CDR1 and CDR2: LGHNA, YNLKQL (reference sequence). CDR3 residues: CASSQLGGGEQYF. CDR3 DNA (partial): TGTGCCAGCAGCCAACTGGGGGGGGGAGAACAGTAC.

Comment on this clone: Mouse gene names and germline throughout. The CDR3 end falls 1 residue outside the read, so it is completed with the germline J gene. The chain joins TRBV13-1 to TRBJ2-7; the D gene is possibly TRBD2 (5 bases). Trimming removed 0 bases from V and 4 bases from J, with 8 bases in between. Germline loops: CDR1 NSHNY, CDR2 SYGAGN. The CDR3 is 13 amino acids. CDR3 bases read: TGTGCCAGCAGTGATGTTGGGGAGTATGAACAGTAC. This sequence encodes CASSDVGEYEQY. In full, the CDR3 reads CASSDVGEYEQYF.

With respect to this clone: Mouse names are used for the genes. The read finishes 1 residue shy of the CDR3 end, and the germline J gene is used to complete it. The chain joins TRBV5 to TRBJ2-5; TRBD1 agrees at 7 bases. The germline gives CDR1 LGHNA, CDR2 YNLKQL (reference sequence). This CDR3 has 14 residues. V lost 5 bases to trimming and J lost 2 bases; unmatched junction nucleotides: 4. The sequenced CDR3 bases are TGTGCCAGCAGCTCCCGGACAGGCCAAGACACCCAGTAC. It encodes CASSSRTGQDTQY. The entire CDR3 sequence reads CASSSRTGQDTQYF.

Notes on this clone: Germline and genes here are mouse. The read is 1 residue too short to cover the CDR3 end, so that end is filled in from the germline J gene. The chain carries TRBV19 and TRBJ2-4; D not certain. Germline V gives CDR1 FNHDT, CDR2 SITEND (reference sequence). Trimming cost V 4 bases and J 0 bases, with 3 bases left between them. This CDR3 contains 12 residues. CDR3 DNA (partial): TGTGCCAGCAGTTATAGTCAAAACACCTTGTAC. Its protein is CASSYSQNTLY. The CDR3 as a whole reads CASSYSQNTLYF.

Comment on this clone: Genes here carry mouse names. The CDR3 is cut off 1 residue early in the read; its end comes from the germline J gene. V usage is TRBV1 and J usage is TRBJ2-3, with 8 bases aligning to TRBD2. Trimming at V came to 0 bases and at J to 1 base, leaving 0 bases not matched to a gene. From germline, CDR1 is NSQYPW and CDR2 LRSPGD (reference sequence). This CDR3 region has 15 residues. The CDR3 is CTCSAEDWGAETLYF. Partial CDR3 DNA: TGCACCTGCAGTGCAGAGGACTGGGGTGCAGAAACGCTGTAT.

As to this clone: Gene names and germline match the mouse. The observed sequence ends 1 residue before the CDR3 terminus, with the missing tail filled in from the germline J gene. This chain links TRBV19 with TRBJ2-4; no reliable D call. Germline CDR1 reads FNHDT; CDR2 reads SITEND (reference sequence). Trimming took 2 bases from V and 0 from J, leaving 7 bases between them. The CDR3 runs to 14 residues. The sequenced CDR3 bases are TGTGCCAGCAGTATCCACTATAGTCAAAACACCTTGTAC. This translates into CASSIHYSQNTLY. The CDR3 reads in full as CASSIHYSQNTLYF.

Turning to this clone: Germline and genes here are mouse. The read ends 1 residue early relative to the CDR3; the germline J gene fills the gap. The sample has other DNA sequences that encode this CDR3 too. The genes are TRBV19 and TRBJ1-6, with 7 bases identical to TRBD1. Being an ORF, TRBJ1-6 has a function that is uncertain. This CDR3 comprises 13 residues. CDR1 and CDR2 from the germline V gene are FNHDT and SITEND (reference sequence). The ends lost 7 bases at V and 4 bases at J; junction bases unmatched: 2. The CDR3 sequence: CASRDSYNSPLYF. The covered CDR3 bases are TGTGCCAGCCGGGACAGTTATAATTCGCCCCTCTAC.

In regard to this clone: These gene names are mouse names. CDR3 sequence: CASSQDGGNAETLYF. The covered CDR3 bases are TGTGCCAGCAGCCAAGATGGGGGTAATGCAGAAACGCTGTAT. The rearrangement links TRBV5 to TRBJ2-3, with D possibly being TRBD2 (6 bases). The read terminates 1 residue before the CDR3 end, so the remaining end is supplied by the germline J gene. Trimming pared 0 bases from V and 2 bases from J, leaving 9 bases between. The CDR3 consists of 15 residues. Per germline, CDR1 LGHNA and CDR2 YNLKQL (reference sequence).

This clone was detected a few times. Genes and germline come from the mouse. The read terminates 1 residue before the CDR3 end, so the remaining end is supplied by the germline J gene. The chain links TRBV1 to TRBJ2-7; 9 bases are a match to TRBD2. V lost 0 bases to trimming and J lost 7 bases; unmatched junction nucleotides: 4. Germline CDR1 NSQYPW, CDR2 LRSPGD (reference sequence). The CDR3 is 14 amino acids. The sequenced CDR3 bases are TGCACCTGCAGTGCAGAAAACTGGGGGGTCGAACAGTAC. As protein: CTCSAENWGVEQY. The whole CDR3 is CTCSAENWGVEQYF.

To note about this clone: Germline and genes here are mouse. The CDR3 end lies 1 residue beyond the end of the read and is filled in from the germline J gene. Other DNA sequences within the sample encode an identical CDR3. The chain couples TRBV19 to TRBJ1-3; weak D call: TRBD1 (6 bases). The CDR3 spans 14 residues. Between the trimmed V and J ends, which lost 2 bases and 0 bases, there was a span of 6 bases. Germline V gene lookup returns CDR1 FNHDT and CDR2 SITEND (reference sequence). CDR3 bases read: TGTGCCAGCAGTATCAGGGGTTCTGGAAATACGCTCTAT. Residues: CASSIRGSGNTLY. Given in full, the CDR3 is CASSIRGSGNTLYF.

This clone occurred a few times. Genes and germline are mouse. The read terminates 1 residue before the CDR3 end, so the remaining end is supplied by the germline J gene. In the same sample, other DNA sequences code for this CDR3. The chain joins TRBV13-1 to TRBJ1-2; TRBD1 matches 7 bases. J gave up 4 bases and V 0 bases, and 0 bases lay outside the gene matches. Germline CDR1 NSHNY, CDR2 SYGAGN. CDR3 length: 13 residues. The covered CDR3 bases are TGTGCCAGCAGTGATGCAGGGGGCTCCGACTACACC. This translates into CASSDAGGSDYT. The whole CDR3 sequence is CASSDAGGSDYTF.

Note on this clone: Genes and germline are mouse. The sequence runs out 1 residue before the end of the CDR3; the remainder is reconstructed from the germline J gene. Other DNA sequences in this specimen translate into the identical CDR3. This chain joins TRBV5 and TRBJ2-5, with 7 nucleotides matching TRBD1. CDR3 length equals 14 residues. Trimming removed 0 bases from V and 3 bases from J; junction bases left unmatched: 0. Germline V gives CDR1 LGHNA, CDR2 YNLKQL (reference sequence). The CDR3 loop is CASSQDRGQDTQYF. The sequenced CDR3 bases are TGTGCCAGCAGCCAAGACAGGGGGCAAGACACCCAGTAC.

This clone was seen only once. Each gene name is a mouse one. The sequenced fragment ends 1 residue before the CDR3 boundary, so the rest is inferred from the germline J gene. The chain combines TRBV13-2 with TRBJ2-3; maybe TRBD1 (5 bases). The CDR3 runs to 15 residues. V was pared by 0 bases and J by 0 bases, with 8 bases between. CDR1 and CDR2 (germline): NNHNN, SYGAGS (reference sequence). The chain's CDR3 is CASGDAQGSAETLYF. CDR3 DNA (partial): TGTGCCAGCGGTGATGCTCAGGGAAGTGCAGAAACGCTGTAT.

This clone was seen just once. Gene names denote mouse genes. The read falls 1 residue short of the CDR3 end, and the missing part is taken from the germline J gene. The rearrangement links TRBV20 to TRBJ2-1, with D unclear. V gave up 3 bases and J gave up 4 bases, with 7 bases separating them. This CDR3 spans 12 amino acids. Germline CDR1 is GFQATS and CDR2 is STVNSAI. The CDR3 sequence is CGASQDYAEQFF. Incomplete CDR3 DNA: TGTGGTGCTAGTCAGGATTATGCTGAGCAGTTC.

Notes on this clone: Genes and germline are mouse. Distinct nucleotide sequences in the sample also encode this CDR3. CDR3: CASSIAGGQDTQYF. CDR3 bases read: TGTGCCAGCAGTATAGCTGGGGGCCAAGACACCCAGTAC. The V call is TRBV19, the J call TRBJ2-5; TRBD2 matches at 7 bases. The read ends 1 residue before the CDR3 terminus; that terminus is restored from the germline J gene. V shed 0 bases and J 2 bases; nucleotides not matched to a gene: 0. This CDR3 spans 14 amino acids. Germline-derived CDR1 and CDR2 are FNHDT and SITEND (reference sequence).

With respect to this clone: Gene names follow the mouse nomenclature. The sequenced fragment ends 1 residue before the CDR3 boundary, so the rest is inferred from the germline J gene. The genes are TRBV5 and TRBJ2-1; 8 nucleotides agree with TRBD2. The CDR3 runs 16 residues. The trim removed 0 bases at V and 3 bases at J, leaving 4 bases unmatched. Per germline, CDR1 LGHNA and CDR2 YNLKQL (reference sequence). Incomplete CDR3 DNA: TGTGCCAGCAGCCAAGAGATGGGACTGGCCTATGCTGAGCAGTTC. Its translation: CASSQEMGLAYAEQF. From start to end, the CDR3 is CASSQEMGLAYAEQFF.

Comment on this clone: The genes and germline here are from mouse. The CDR3 end lies 1 residue beyond the end of the read and is filled in from the germline J gene. V gene TRBV13-2 combines with J gene TRBJ2-4; D may match TRBD1 or TRBD2 (5 bases each). The CDR3 length is 16 residues. Trimming took 0 bases from V and 0 from J, leaving 11 bases between them. The germline V gene has CDR1 NNHNN and CDR2 SYGAGS (reference sequence). The CDR3 bases that were read are TGTGCCAGCGGTGATGCATCCGGGGCCAGTCAAAACACCTTGTAC. This gives the protein CASGDASGASQNTLY. The whole CDR3 sequence reads CASGDASGASQNTLYF.